The 14 T cell receptor beta chains listed next were all sequenced from one sample in a study of post-analysis software for immune sequencing data. General study results and limits: In patients, TRBV5-6, TRBV5-1 and TRBV20-1 belonged to roughly 5 TRBV segments found more frequently than in controls.

The authors incorporated unique molecular identifiers into the TCR beta cDNA libraries. One entry per CDR3 protein results from TCRdb running MiXCR on the PCR reads. Of 430,000 or so distinct CDR3 sequences listed, more than 30% are singletons. For these receptors, no antigen is known. Input material: blood. All receptors come from a girl aged 2-9 years with multiple sclerosis.

The chain uses TRBV5-1 and TRBJ2-1; D gene ambiguous. Germline values: CDR1 SGHRS, CDR2 YFSETQ. The V gene lost 6 bases and the J gene lost 6 bases, with 7 bases spanning the gap. This CDR3 contains 11 residues. The CDR3 DNA follows: TGCGCCAGCACCCAAACCAATGAGCAGTTCTTC. Encoded protein: CASTQTNEQFF.

This clonotype was found a few times. The chain couples TRBV25-1 to TRBJ2-1; TRBD1 aligns across 11 bases. The germline V gene encodes CDR1 MGHDK and CDR2 SYGVNS. CDR3 length equals 14 residues. The junction had 10 bases not matched to a gene; V was cut back by 10 bases and J by 8 bases. This CDR3 reads CATGTGGFFYEQFF. The CDR3 DNA follows: TGTGCCACCGGGACAGGGGGGTTTTTCTATGAGCAGTTCTTC.

The chain combines TRBV7-3 with TRBJ1-4; D is possibly TRBD1 (6 bases). CDR3 length: 16 residues. Germline V CDR1 and CDR2: SGHTA, FQGTGA. V was clipped by 0 bases and J by 7 bases, with 15 bases between them. The CDR3 coding sequence is TGTGCCAGCAGCTTAACTGGTGGGGGCGCGAGTGAAAAACTGTTTTTT. Translation: CASSLTGGGASEKLFF.

This chain uses TRBV25-1 with TRBJ2-3, with 8 bases lining up with TRBD1. Germline-derived CDR1 and CDR2 are MGHDK and SYGVNS. After removal of 1 base from V and 2 bases from J, the junction contained 14 bases not matched to a gene. The CDR3 has 19 amino acids. The CDR3 bases are TGTGCCAGCAGTGAATGGGAGACAGGGGCCCTCTTAACCACAGATACGCAGTATTTT. It encodes CASSEWETGALLTTDTQYF.

This clonotype was detected only once. An end of the junction does not agree with germline; a read error may underlie this. This sequence joins TRBV7-9 and TRBJ2-1, with 7 bases that match TRBD1. The end of the DNA aligns better with TRBJ2-7, so the J call may be wrong. This CDR3 is 18 amino acids long. Looked up from germline, CDR1 is SEHNR and CDR2 is FQNEAQ (reference sequence). The CDR3 loop reads CASTLGLTTGETYNEQYF. The CDR3 DNA reads TGTGCCAGCACCTTAGGACTCACTACAGGGGAAACCTACAATGAGCAGTACTTC.

This clonotype was seen only a few times. CDR3 DNA: TGCAGCGCTGAGTTTGGGACAGGGAGTGGCTACACCTTC. Translating it yields CSAEFGTGSGYTF. The chain has TRBV29-1 and TRBJ1-2, with 9 bases matching TRBD1. The CDR3 runs 13 residues. From germline, CDR1 is SQVTM and CDR2 ANQGSEA. Germline trimming cut 7 bases from V and 7 bases from J; bases unmatched to any gene: 10.

The chain has TRBV28 and TRBJ2-7; D may be TRBD2 (7 bases). Trimming cost V 6 bases and J 0 bases, with 15 bases left between them. From germline, CDR1 is MDHEN and CDR2 SYDVKM. The CDR3 runs 15 residues. The CDR3 sequence: CASSSGGQSSYEQYF. The CDR3 region has the DNA TGTGCCAGCAGCTCGGGGGGCCAAAGCTCCTACGAGCAGTACTTC.

The rearrangement uses TRBV4-1 and TRBJ1-2; D unclear. This CDR3 has 15 amino acids. CDR1 and CDR2 from the germline V gene are MGHRA and YSYEKL. V was shortened by 5 bases and J by 0 bases, with 13 bases between the two germline ends. The CDR3 DNA sequence: TGCGCCAGCAGCACTAGTGGGGAAACTAACTATGGCTACACCTTC. This encodes CASSTSGETNYGYTF.

V usage is TRBV18 and J usage is TRBJ2-1; D perhaps matches TRBD2 (5 bases). With the DNA end fitting TRBJ2-7 better, the J assignment may be wrong. This CDR3 is built from 15 residues. Looked up from germline, CDR1 is KGHSH and CDR2 is LQKENI. The CDR3: CASSDLGSSYNEQYF. CDR3 sequence (DNA): TGTGCCAGCTCGGACTTGGGTAGCTCCTACAATGAGCAGTACTTC.

Only a few counts were recorded for this clonotype. The chain is built from TRBV6-2 or TRBV6-3 and TRBJ1-4, with D possibly matching TRBD1 (5 bases). Trimming shortened V by 5 bases and J by 5 bases, and 15 bases separated the two germline ends. The CDR3 sequence is 15 residues long. Germline-derived CDR1 and CDR2 are MNHEY and SVGEGT. This chain's CDR3 is CASSPFTGLNEKLFF. The CDR3 nucleotides read TGTGCCAGCAGTCCATTTACAGGATTGAATGAAAAACTGTTTTTT.

This chain's CDR3 is CASSIGLAGTDTQYF. The CDR3 DNA is TGCGCCAGCAGCATAGGACTAGCGGGCACAGATACGCAGTATTTT. The gene calls are TRBV5-1 and TRBJ2-3, with TRBD2 matching 10 bases. Germline assignment: CDR1 SGHRS and CDR2 YFSETQ. This CDR3 has 15 residues. V was pared by 4 bases and J by 1 base, with 3 bases of the junction left unmatched.

The chain recombines TRBV12-3 or TRBV12-4 with TRBJ2-7; D is unresolved. Trimming cost V 6 bases and J 2 bases, with 11 bases left between them. This CDR3 is 13 amino acids long. The chain's CDR3 is CASSLPFPYEQYF. As DNA, the CDR3 is TGTGCCAGCAGCCTGCCATTCCCCTACGAGCAGTACTTC.

This clonotype was detected only a few times. The rearrangement links TRBV4-2 to TRBJ2-7; 9 bases are shared with TRBD2. Germline lookup yields CDR1 LGHNA and CDR2 YNFKEQ. The CDR3 sequence is 17 residues long. V trimming: 4 bases; J trimming: 2 bases; junction bases outside the gene matches: 12. The CDR3 loop reads CASSRTRSSGDTYEQYF. CDR3 DNA sequence: TGTGCCAGCAGCCGTACCCGGTCTAGCGGGGACACCTACGAGCAGTACTTC.

The rearrangement joins TRBV19 to TRBJ1-5, with 7 positions matching TRBD1. Germline V gene lookup returns CDR1 LNHDA and CDR2 SQIVND (reference sequence). V dropped 3 bases and J dropped 6; count of bases not matched to a gene: 17. The CDR3 has 18 amino acids. CDR3 residues: CASSMGYFGQDAGQPQHF. The CDR3, as DNA: TGTGCCAGTAGTATGGGGTACTTTGGACAGGACGCCGGTCAGCCCCAGCATTTT.